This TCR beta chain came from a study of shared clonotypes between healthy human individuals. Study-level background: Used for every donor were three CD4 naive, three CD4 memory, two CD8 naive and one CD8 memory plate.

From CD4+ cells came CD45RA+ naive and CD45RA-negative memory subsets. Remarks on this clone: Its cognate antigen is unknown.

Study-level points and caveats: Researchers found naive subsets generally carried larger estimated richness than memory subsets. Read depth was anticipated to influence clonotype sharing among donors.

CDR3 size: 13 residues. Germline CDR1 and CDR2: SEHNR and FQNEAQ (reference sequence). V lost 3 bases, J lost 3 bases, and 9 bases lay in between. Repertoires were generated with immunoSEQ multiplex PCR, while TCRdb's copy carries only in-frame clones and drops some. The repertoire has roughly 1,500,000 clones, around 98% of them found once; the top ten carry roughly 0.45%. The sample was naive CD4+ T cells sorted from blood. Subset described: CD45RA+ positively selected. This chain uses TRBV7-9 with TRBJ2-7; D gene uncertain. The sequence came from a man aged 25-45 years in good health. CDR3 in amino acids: CASSLGFFYEQYF. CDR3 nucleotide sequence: TGTGCCAGCAGCTTGGGCTTCTTCTACGAGCAGTACTTC.